Listed here are 5 T cell receptor beta chains from one sample, sequenced in a study of T cell repertoires in cytomegalovirus infection. TCRdb passed the reads through MiXCR, listing each CDR3 protein once. The sample holds some 680,000 distinct CDR3 sequences, 35% to 45% seen once. The sequencing input was PBMCs. Receptors were obtained from a human donor in good health (CMV status not recorded). Some clones in this sample may be carry-over from other donors' samples.

This clonotype has a handful of counts. The rearrangement links TRBV4-2 to TRBJ1-1; possible D gene TRBD1, 6 bases. Trimming removed 0 bases at V and 5 bases at J, with 13 bases between. The CDR3 spans 15 residues. Looked up from germline, CDR1 is LGHNA and CDR2 is YNFKEQ. CDR3 nucleotides: TGTGCCAGCAGCCAAGAGGTTACAGGGAGGACTGAAGCTTTCTTT. Encoded protein: CASSQEVTGRTEAFF.

The table lists this clonotype with many counts. The genes are TRBV28 and TRBJ2-3; 7 nucleotides line up with TRBD2. This CDR3 region has 15 residues. Germline V gene lookup returns CDR1 MDHEN and CDR2 SYDVKM. The junction had 7 bases not matched to a gene; V was cut back by 6 bases and J by 1 base. The CDR3 DNA reads TGTGCCAGCAGCCGCCCGGGAGGTGGCACAGATACGCAGTATTTT. Translation: CASSRPGGGTDTQYF. The variable domain in full, with the rest retrieved from reference TRBV28 and TRBJ2-3, is DVKVTQSSRYLVKRTGEKVFLECVQDMDHENMFWYRQDPGLGLRLIYFSYDVKMKEKGDIPEGYSVSREKKERFSLILESASTNQTSMYLCASSRPGGGTDTQYFGPGTRLTVL.

This clonotype has more than one count but fewer than ten. The genes are TRBV7-8 and TRBJ2-7; D possibly corresponds to TRBD1 (6 bases). The germline V gene encodes CDR1 SGHVS and CDR2 FQNEAQ. Trimming shortened V by 2 bases and J by 6 bases, and 11 bases separated the two germline ends. CDR3 length equals 13 residues. This chain's CDR3 is CASSLIGGSEQYF. CDR3 nucleotide sequence: TGTGCCAGCAGCTTAATAGGGGGATCCGAGCAGTACTTC.

The gene calls are TRBV20-1 and TRBJ2-2; possible D gene TRBD1, 6 bases. The CDR3 sequence is 14 residues long. Per germline, CDR1 DFQATT and CDR2 SNEGSKA (reference sequence). V lost 4 bases to trimming and J lost 6 bases, with 15 bases between them. Here the CDR3 reads CSATPLQGAGELFF. The CDR3 nucleotides read TGCAGTGCTACACCGTTACAGGGAGCCGGGGAGCTGTTTTTT.

This clonotype was detected a few times. V usage is TRBV7-6 and J usage is TRBJ1-1; no firm D call. The V end lost 3 bases, the J end lost 5 bases, and 10 bases lay between the germline ends. CDR1 and CDR2 (germline): SGHVS, FNYEAQ. The CDR3 extends over 13 amino acids. CDR3 residues: CASSLTSKTEAFF. The CDR3 coding sequence is TGTGCCAGCAGCTTGACGTCAAAGACTGAAGCTTTCTTT.